A selection of T cell receptor beta chains follows, all from one sample in a study of T-cell memory formation after mild COVID-19. TCRdb passed the 5' RACE reads through MiXCR, listing each CDR3 protein once. The data show approximately 300,000 distinct CDR3 sequences, less than 20% seen once. The specimen sequenced was PBMCs or a T cell subset sorted from them (not recorded which). The receptor set was obtained from a man aged 18 to 29 who had mild COVID-19 (a few samples of this study predate the infection). Cell type and time point are not known. CDR3s include the opening cysteine and the closing phenylalanine or tryptophan. D genes are given only for firm matches. Clone size is given for some rows only: seen once, a few or many times, or a class if the clone is expanded.

TRBJ2-7,TRBV7-9,few,.,TGTGCCAGCAGCCCCCCGGGGACCTACGAGCAGTACTTC,CASSPPGTYEQYF
TRBJ1-2,TRBV29-1,.,.,TGCAGCGTTAGTATGGGAGTGGGCTATGGCTACACCTTC,CSVSMGVGYGYTF
TRBJ1-1,TRBV5-1,few,.,TGCGCCAGCAGCGAGGAGGGGCGCGGGACTGAAGCTTTCTTT,CASSEEGRGTEAFF
TRBJ1-2,TRBV20-1,many,.,TGCAGTGCTAGAGATCTAACAGAATATGGCTACACCTTC,CSARDLTEYGYTF
TRBJ1-1,TRBV29-1,many,TRBD1,TGCAGCGTCGCTGGACAGGAAAGCACTGAAGCTTTCTTT,CSVAGQESTEAFF
TRBJ2-1,TRBV12-3/TRBV12-4,.,.,TGTGCCAGCAGTTTACTACCACTAAATGAGCAGTTCTTC,CASSLLPLNEQFF
TRBJ1-1,TRBV12-3/TRBV12-4,.,.,TGTGCCAGCACACCACGGGGGAGGGGTGAAGCTTTCTTT,CASTPRGRGEAFF
TRBJ2-1,TRBV7-2,.,.,TGTGCCAGCAGCTTTGGGGCGCGGTCCTACAATGAGCAGTTCTTC,CASSFGARSYNEQFF
TRBJ1-1,TRBV4-3,once,.,TGCGCCAGCAGCCGGACTCGGTACACTGAAGCTTTCTTT,CASSRTRYTEAFF
TRBJ2-7,TRBV7-3,.,.,TGTGCCAGCAGCTTATTCGCAGGGGCCCACGAGCAGTACTTC,CASSLFAGAHEQYF
TRBJ2-1,TRBV7-9,few,.,TGTGCCAGCAGCCAACCCGGCAACAATGAGCAGTTCTTC,CASSQPGNNEQFF
TRBJ1-3,TRBV4-1,few,.,TGCGCCAGCAGCCCTACCGAAAGGGACACCATATATTTT,CASSPTERDTIYF
TRBJ1-1,TRBV5-1,.,.,TGCGCCAGCAGCTTGGCCACGGGATACACTGAAGCTTTCTTT,CASSLATGYTEAFF
TRBJ2-2,TRBV18,few,TRBD1,TGTGCCAGCTCACCATACACAGGGGGATCGAGGAGCCGGGAGCTGTTTTTT,CASSPYTGGSRSRELFF
TRBJ2-3,TRBV2,.,TRBD2,TGTGCCAGCAGCGGAACAGCGGGGGGTTCCACAGATACGCAGTATTTT,CASSGTAGGSTDTQYF
TRBJ1-2,TRBV6-1,.,.,TGTGCCAGCAGCCCCGGGGGGGCCGGTAACTATGGCTACACCTTC,CASSPGGAGNYGYTF
TRBJ2-3,TRBV5-4,many,.,TGTGCCAGCAGTCCCGCAGGCTCACGCACAGATACGCAGTATTTT,CASSPAGSRTDTQYF
TRBJ2-1,TRBV2,few,.,TGTGCCAGCAGCCCCACAGCAATTGAGCAGTTCTTC,CASSPTAIEQFF
TRBJ2-3,TRBV29-1,.,TRBD2,TGCAGCGTTACTAGCGGCACAGATACGCAGTATTTT,CSVTSGTDTQYF
TRBJ2-3,TRBV7-9,few,.,TGTGCCAGCAGCTTCCCCGGGGGCGGTACAGATACGCAGTATTTT,CASSFPGGGTDTQYF
TRBJ2-2,TRBV4-1,.,.,TGCGCCAGCAGCACGGCGCAGGATCCCGGGGAGCTGTTTTTT,CASSTAQDPGELFF
TRBJ1-1,TRBV4-3,.,TRBD1,TGCGCCAGCAGCCAAGGGACAGGGTGGACTGAAGCTTTCTTT,CASSQGTGWTEAFF
TRBJ1-1,TRBV7-2,many,.,TGTGCCAGCAGCCTTACCGGGACTGCGAACACTGAAGCTTTCTTT,CASSLTGTANTEAFF
TRBJ1-3,TRBV7-9,few,.,TGTGCCAGCAGCTCGGGACAACAAAACACCATATATTTT,CASSSGQQNTIYF
TRBJ2-1,TRBV9,.,.,TGTGCCAGCAGCGTAGGGGCAGGGGCCTACAATGAGCAGTTCTTC,CASSVGAGAYNEQFF
TRBJ2-5,TRBV5-6,many,.,TGTGCCAGCAGCTACGGGACTGGTTGGGGAGAGACCCAGTACTTC,CASSYGTGWGETQYF
TRBJ1-1,TRBV12-3/TRBV12-4,few,.,TGTGCCAGCAGGCCCCACCAGAACACTGAAGCTTTCTTT,CASRPHQNTEAFF
TRBJ1-3,TRBV4-2,.,.,TGTGCCAGCAGCCAAGATCGATCCCCAAACCTCTGGAACACCATATATTTT,CASSQDRSPNLWNTIYF
TRBJ1-2,TRBV19,.,.,TGTGCCAGTAGTCAGACGGGCACTAACTATGGCTACACCTTC,CASSQTGTNYGYTF
TRBJ1-6,TRBV7-2,.,.,TGTGCCAGCAGCTTAAGTAGGGACGTGGGTTCACCCCTCCACTTT,CASSLSRDVGSPLHF
TRBJ2-5,TRBV7-2,few,TRBD2,TGTGCCAGCAGCTTAGTACATCGGAGCGGGGGATGGGAGACCCAGTACTTC,CASSLVHRSGGWETQYF
TRBJ2-2,TRBV6-2/TRBV6-3,few,.,TGTGCCAGCAGTTCATTCGGGGGGCACGACACCGGGGAGCTGTTTTTT,CASSSFGGHDTGELFF
TRBJ1-1,TRBV5-1,many,.,TGCGCCAGCAGCCCCGGGATGAACACTGAAGCTTTCTTT,CASSPGMNTEAFF
TRBJ2-7,TRBV7-3,.,.,TGTGCCAGCAGCCCGAATGGACCTAACTACGAGCAGTACTTC,CASSPNGPNYEQYF
TRBJ2-1,TRBV5-5,few,TRBD2,TGTGCCAGCAGCTCACTGTGGGTAGCGGGAGAGAATGAGCAGTTCTTC,CASSSLWVAGENEQFF
TRBJ2-3,TRBV7-2,few,.,TGTGCCAGCAGCTTAGCCGTTGGGGCCGGGGGAGATACGCAGTATTTT,CASSLAVGAGGDTQYF
TRBJ2-3,TRBV20-1,few,TRBD1,TGCAGTGCAAGTTCCGGGACAGGGAGTAATACGCAGTATTTT,CSASSGTGSNTQYF
TRBJ1-2,TRBV6-5,.,TRBD1,TGTGCCAGCAGCTCCGGGACAGGGGGCAACTATGGCTACACCTTC,CASSSGTGGNYGYTF
TRBJ1-5,TRBV15,.,.,TGTGCCACCAGCAACGTAGGGGGCAATCAGCCCCAGCATTTT,CATSNVGGNQPQHF
TRBJ2-7,TRBV29-1,.,.,TGCAGCGTTGAAGGCCCCAAGGGCGGAGGAAACGAGCAGTACTTC,CSVEGPKGGGNEQYF
TRBJ1-2,TRBV6-6,.,.,TGTGCCAGCCGTATCCGTGACGGCTACTATGGCTACACCTTC,CASRIRDGYYGYTF
TRBJ1-6,TRBV4-1,.,.,TGCGCCAGCAGCCAATTGCCCGGTTCACCCCTCCACTTT,CASSQLPGSPLHF
TRBJ2-1,TRBV7-9,many,.,TGTGCCAGCAGCACGCTCGGTGAGCAGTTCTTC,CASSTLGEQFF
TRBJ2-3,TRBV20-1,.,.,TGCAGTGCTAGTTTTCGGGACAGCACAGATACGCAGTATTTT,CSASFRDSTDTQYF